The 20 T cell receptor beta chains reported below all come from one sample, sequenced in a study of blood T cells in healthy people across ages. PCR was performed a second time for about 6 to 12 cycles using a sample-barcoded 5' primer and a J-beta primer mix. TCRdb reanalysed the 5' RACE reads using MiXCR and keeps one entry per CDR3 protein. The sample holds about 1.5 million distinct CDR3 sequences, around 39% seen once. Source material: blood. The receptors were gathered from a woman younger than 35 in good health.

V gene TRBV20-1 combines with J gene TRBJ2-7; unclear D gene. Germline V gene lookup returns CDR1 DFQATT and CDR2 SNEGSKA (reference sequence). This CDR3 region has 12 residues. Deletions cut 3 bases from V and 3 bases from J, with 9 bases between. For the CDR3, the DNA is TGCAGTGCTAGGGTCCCCAGCTACGAGCAGTACTTC. Amino acid sequence: CSARVPSYEQYF.

This clonotype was picked up a small number of times. This rearrangement joins TRBV20-1 to TRBJ2-1, with a tentative D call TRBD2 (5 bases). The V and J ends lost 1 base and 1 base respectively, with 14 bases between them. The germline gives CDR1 DFQATT, CDR2 SNEGSKA (reference sequence). The CDR3 extends over 16 amino acids. In DNA form, the CDR3 reads TGCAGTGCTAGAGCTTCTACCGGGGTATCCTACAATGAGCAGTTCTTC. It codes for CSARASTGVSYNEQFF.

The gene calls are TRBV6-6 and TRBJ2-1, with D perhaps TRBD2 (6 bases). The V gene's germline CDR1 is MNHNY and CDR2 SVGAGI (reference sequence). V lost 2 bases, J lost 6 bases, and 11 bases lay in between. The CDR3 loop spans 14 amino acids. The CDR3 loop reads CASSYPTSFNEQFF. The CDR3 region has the DNA TGTGCCAGCAGTTACCCGACTAGTTTCAATGAGCAGTTCTTC.

The chain combines TRBV28 with TRBJ2-3, with D possibly matching TRBD2 (6 bases). Trimming cost V 6 bases and J 5 bases, with 15 bases left between them. Germline V gene lookup returns CDR1 MDHEN and CDR2 SYDVKM. CDR3 length equals 14 residues. CDR3: CASRPGTPVDTQYF. The CDR3 DNA follows: TGTGCCAGCAGACCCGGGACTCCTGTAGATACGCAGTATTTT. The whole variable domain, filled in from reference TRBV28 and TRBJ2-3, reads DVKVTQSSRYLVKRTGEKVFLECVQDMDHENMFWYRQDPGLGLRLIYFSYDVKMKEKGDIPEGYSVSREKKERFSLILESASTNQTSMYLCASRPGTPVDTQYFGPGTRLTVL.

J is TRBJ2-1 and V is TRBV2, with D maybe TRBD2 (5 bases). The CDR3 totals 16 residues. In germline, CDR1 is SNHLY, CDR2 FYNNEI. V dropped 6 bases and J dropped 0 bases, with 15 bases sitting between them. Here the CDR3 DNA reads TGTGCCAGCAGACGACTGACTACAAGCTCCTACAATGAGCAGTTCTTC. This sequence encodes CASRRLTTSSYNEQFF.

In its sample, this clonotype was seen a few times. V and J are TRBV12-3 or TRBV12-4 and TRBJ1-5; tentatively, D is TRBD1 (6 bases). V lost 6 bases, J lost 4 bases, and 10 bases lay in between. This CDR3 has 13 residues. In DNA form, the CDR3 reads TGTGCCAGCAGGGGGGACAATAATCAGCCCCAGCATTTT. Translated: CASRGDNNQPQHF.

This clonotype was detected only once. The chain has TRBV29-1 and TRBJ1-1, with a tentative D call TRBD1 (5 bases). This CDR3 region has 14 residues. The V end was cut by 6 bases, the J end by 1 base, with 15 bases between. From germline, CDR1 is SQVTM and CDR2 ANQGSEA. CDR3 sequence: CSVARASGNTEAFF. The CDR3 DNA reads as TGCAGCGTCGCCAGGGCCTCAGGGAACACTGAAGCTTTCTTT.

J is TRBJ2-1 and V is TRBV4-2; 13 nucleotides agree with TRBD2. The CDR3 runs to 18 residues. CDR1 and CDR2 (germline): LGHNA, YNFKEQ. Unmatched junction bases numbered 15, after V lost 3 bases and J lost 10 bases. CDR3 nucleotides: TGTGCCAGCAGCCAGAAAATGCCGGGACTAGCGGGACCCTACGAGCAGTTCTTC. Translated, it gives CASSQKMPGLAGPYEQFF.

The V and J genes are TRBV20-1 and TRBJ2-1, with TRBD2 matching 8 bases. The J call may be incorrect, as the DNA end agrees better with TRBJ2-7. Germline CDR1 reads DFQATT; CDR2 reads SNEGSKA (reference sequence). The CDR3 runs to 17 residues. CDR3 DNA: TGCAGTGCTGTGGGACTAGTGGCAAGTAGCTCCTACAATGAGCAGTACTTC. Translated: CSAVGLVASSSYNEQYF.

The V call is TRBV11-2, the J call TRBJ2-1; D possibly matches TRBD1 or TRBD2 (5 bases each). Germline V CDR1 and CDR2: SGHAT, FQNNGV. V dropped 5 bases and J dropped 9 bases, with 20 bases sitting between them. The CDR3 runs 15 residues. The CDR3 spells CASSPNGLGRGEQFF. The CDR3, as DNA: TGTGCCAGCAGCCCCAATGGACTGGGTAGGGGTGAGCAGTTCTTC.

This clonotype has only a few counts. The chain couples TRBV11-1 to TRBJ1-6; possibly TRBD1 for D (5 bases). Trimming took off 5 bases at V and 3 bases at J, with 20 bases between the two ends. The CDR3 runs 18 residues. Germline V gene data show CDR1 as SGHAT and CDR2 as FQDESV (reference sequence). The CDR3 nucleotides read TGTGCCAGCAGCGAACCCCCTCACAGGAGCGGCTATAATTCACCCCTCCACTTT. Its translation is CASSEPPHRSGYNSPLHF.

This clonotype was detected a few times. The genes are TRBV27 and TRBJ1-6, with D possibly matching TRBD1 (5 bases). The CDR3 totals 14 residues. V lost 4 bases, J lost 7 bases, and 11 bases lay in between. The germline CDR1 and CDR2 sequences are MNHEY and SMNVEV (reference sequence). The CDR3 loop is CASSSGLENSPLHF. The DNA of the CDR3 is TGTGCCAGCAGTTCGGGACTAGAAAATTCACCCCTCCACTTT.

A word on this clonotype: A much larger clone differs from this one at a single base, so this may be a read error. The CDR3 bases are TGTGCCAGCAGTTTTAGGACAGGGGATGGCTACACCTTC. As protein: CASSFRTGDGYTF. The chain is built from TRBV6-5 and TRBJ1-2; 9 nucleotides line up with TRBD1. The CDR3 contains 13 residues. Trimming cost V 4 bases and J 6 bases; bases outside gene matches: 3. From germline, CDR1 is MNHEY and CDR2 SVGAGI.

This clonotype was picked up a small number of times. This chain joins TRBV5-1 and TRBJ1-2; 7 nucleotides line up with TRBD1. The CDR3 has 18 amino acids. The V gene end was trimmed by 4 bases and the J gene end by 0 bases; junction bases not matched to a gene: 15. Germline V gives CDR1 SGHRS, CDR2 YFSETQ. The CDR3 bases are TGCGCCAGCAGCCAAGGGACAGCAACATTTAGGGCTAACTATGGCTACACCTTC. Encoded protein: CASSQGTATFRANYGYTF.

Regarding this clonotype: An end of the junction does not agree with germline; a read error may underlie this. The rearrangement joins TRBV3-1 to TRBJ2-3; D not certain. This CDR3 has 16 residues. Germline V gene sequence: CDR1 LGHDT, CDR2 YNNKEL (reference sequence). The CDR3 here is CACSQGLSTYTDTQYF. In DNA, the CDR3 is TGTGCCTGCAGCCAAGGTTTGAGCACGTACACAGATACGCAGTATTTT.

A note on this clonotype: A junction end diverges from the germline sequence, so it may reflect a read error. J is TRBJ2-7 and V is TRBV6-1, with D tentatively TRBD1 (6 bases). The CDR3 sequence is 15 residues long. Germline CDR1 MNHNS, CDR2 SASEGT. The CDR3 reads CASSRGPNGVYGQYF. The CDR3 DNA reads TGTGCCAGCAGCAGGGGACCCAATGGGGTCTACGGGCAGTACTTC.

The chain couples TRBV29-1 to TRBJ2-1; the D call may be TRBD1 or TRBD2 (5 bases each). The CDR3 is 12 amino acids. V shed 7 bases and J shed 0 bases, with 7 bases lying between them. The germline V gene has CDR1 SQVTM and CDR2 ANQGSEA. The CDR3 DNA reads TGCAGCGGGGACGACTCCTACAATGAGCAGTTCTTC. Its translation is CSGDDSYNEQFF.

Turning to this clonotype: The junction and the germline gene differ at one end; a read error may be behind it. The chain employs TRBV4-1 and TRBJ2-7; D unresolved. The CDR3 is 15 amino acids. CDR1 is MGHRA and CDR2 is YSYEKL in the germline V gene. This CDR3 is CASRQEFRNSYEQYF. In DNA form, the CDR3 reads TGCGCCAGCAGACAAGAGTTCAGGAACTCCTACGAGCAGTACTTC.

This clonotype was observed many times. The CDR3, as DNA: TGCGCCAGCAGCCAAAGGGGGACAGGGTCCCCAGAGACCCAGTACTTC. It is translated as CASSQRGTGSPETQYF. This sequence joins TRBV4-1 and TRBJ2-5; 9 positions agree with TRBD1. The CDR3 is 16 residues long. The V and J ends lost 2 bases and 4 bases, in that order; junction bases with no gene match: 8. CDR1 and CDR2 (germline): MGHRA, YSYEKL.

The CDR3 reads CAWSTDRVDTQYF. The CDR3 DNA reads TGTGCCTGGAGTACCGACAGGGTAGATACGCAGTATTTT. J is TRBJ2-3 and V is TRBV30; 7 nucleotides match TRBD1. J was trimmed by 5 bases and V by 2 bases; bases with no gene match: 4. Germline V gene sequence: CDR1 GTSNPN, CDR2 SVGIG (reference sequence). The CDR3 consists of 13 residues.